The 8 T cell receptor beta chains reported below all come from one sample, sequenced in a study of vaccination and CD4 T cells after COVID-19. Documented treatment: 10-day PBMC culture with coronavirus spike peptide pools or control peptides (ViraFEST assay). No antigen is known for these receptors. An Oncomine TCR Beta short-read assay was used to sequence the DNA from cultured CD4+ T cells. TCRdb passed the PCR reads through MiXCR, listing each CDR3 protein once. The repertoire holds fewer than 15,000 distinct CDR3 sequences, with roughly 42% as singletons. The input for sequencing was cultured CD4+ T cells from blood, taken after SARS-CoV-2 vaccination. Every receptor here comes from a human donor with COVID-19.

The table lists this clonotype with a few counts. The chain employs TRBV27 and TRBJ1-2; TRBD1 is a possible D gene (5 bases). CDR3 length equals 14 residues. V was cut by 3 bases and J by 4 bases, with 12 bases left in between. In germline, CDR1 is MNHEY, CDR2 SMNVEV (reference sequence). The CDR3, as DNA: TGTGCCAGCAGTTTCAAGGGGTTGGGCTATGGCTACACCTTC. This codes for CASSFKGLGYGYTF.

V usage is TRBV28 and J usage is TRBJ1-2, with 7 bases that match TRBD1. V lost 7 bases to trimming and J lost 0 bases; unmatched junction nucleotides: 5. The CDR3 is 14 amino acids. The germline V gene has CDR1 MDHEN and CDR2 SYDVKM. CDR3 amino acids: CASTGTVSNYGYTF. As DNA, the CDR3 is TGTGCCAGCACCGGGACAGTTTCTAACTATGGCTACACCTTC.

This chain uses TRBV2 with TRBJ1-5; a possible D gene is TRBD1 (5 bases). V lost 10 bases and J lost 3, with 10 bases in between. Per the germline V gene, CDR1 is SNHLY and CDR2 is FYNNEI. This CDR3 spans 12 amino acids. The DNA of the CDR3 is TGTGCCAAAGGGACGGACAATCAGCCCCAGCATTTT. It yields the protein CAKGTDNQPQHF. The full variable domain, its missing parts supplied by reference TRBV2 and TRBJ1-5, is EPEVTQTPSHQVTQMGQEVILRCVPISNHLYFYWYRQILGQKVEFLVSFYNNEISEKSEIFDDQFSVERPDGSNFTLKIRSTKLEDSAMYFCAKGTDNQPQHFGDGTRLSIL.

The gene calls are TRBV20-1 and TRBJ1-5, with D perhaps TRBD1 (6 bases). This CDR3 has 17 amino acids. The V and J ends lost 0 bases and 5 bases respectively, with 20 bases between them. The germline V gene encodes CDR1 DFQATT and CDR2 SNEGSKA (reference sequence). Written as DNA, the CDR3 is TGCAGTGCTAGAGATCTGGGTTTAGGGGGACGACATCAGCCCCAGCATTTT. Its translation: CSARDLGLGGRHQPQHF.

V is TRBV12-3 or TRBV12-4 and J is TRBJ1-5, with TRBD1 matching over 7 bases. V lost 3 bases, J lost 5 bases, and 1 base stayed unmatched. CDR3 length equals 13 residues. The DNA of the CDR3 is TGTGCCAGCAGTTTTGACAGGGATCAGCCCCAGCATTTT. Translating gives CASSFDRDQPQHF.

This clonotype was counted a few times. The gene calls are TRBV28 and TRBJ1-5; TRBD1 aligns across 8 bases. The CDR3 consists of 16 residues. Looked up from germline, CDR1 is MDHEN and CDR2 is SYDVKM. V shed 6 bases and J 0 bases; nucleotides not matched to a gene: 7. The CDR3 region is CASSRPQGASNQPQHF. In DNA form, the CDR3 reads TGTGCCAGCAGCAGACCCCAGGGGGCTAGCAATCAGCCCCAGCATTTT.

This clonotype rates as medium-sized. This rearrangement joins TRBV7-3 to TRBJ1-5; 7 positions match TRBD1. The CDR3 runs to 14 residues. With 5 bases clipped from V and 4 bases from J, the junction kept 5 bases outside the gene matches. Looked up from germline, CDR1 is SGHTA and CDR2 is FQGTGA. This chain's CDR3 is CASSPSGGNQPQHF. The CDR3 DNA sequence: TGTGCCAGCAGCCCCTCAGGGGGAAATCAGCCCCAGCATTTT.

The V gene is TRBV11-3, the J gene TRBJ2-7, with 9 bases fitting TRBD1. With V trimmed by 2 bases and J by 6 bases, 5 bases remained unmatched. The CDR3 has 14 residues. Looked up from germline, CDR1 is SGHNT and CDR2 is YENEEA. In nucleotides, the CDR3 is TGTGCCAGCAGCTTACACAGGGGGCGCGGCGAGCAGTACTTC. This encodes CASSLHRGRGEQYF.